This TCR beta chain was sequenced in a study of blood T cell repertoires in COVID-19. Study-wide context: Acute and convalescent COVID-19 specimens originated in the United States, Italy and Spain.

With 4 bases removed from V and 3 bases from J, the gap between germline ends came to 17 bases. CDR3 length: 16 amino acids. Per the germline V gene, CDR1 is LGHNA and CDR2 is YNFKEQ. Participant age was roughly 18 to 89 years, and participants resided in about two dozen US areas. Membership in each cohort depended on participant-reported clinical history. Assay: immunoSEQ multiplex PCR; the TCRdb copy retains only in-frame clones and omits some. The sample gives more than 350,000 clones, 70% to 90% of which show up once; 1.4% is in the top ten. The V and J genes are TRBV4-2 and TRBJ2-3, with D possibly matching TRBD2 (6 bases). The source of this sequence is a woman in her late teens or twenties who had been exposed to COVID-19. Sequences were obtained from PBMCs or T cells enriched from blood (not recorded which). The DNA of the CDR3 is TGTGCCAGCAGCCCAGCGGGTCCCCAGGCTACAGATACGCAGTATTTT. Amino acids: CASSPAGPQATDTQYF.